This T cell receptor beta chain came from a study of shared clonotypes between healthy human individuals. General study findings and limits: It was the non-shared clonotypes that had lower generation probabilities than clonotypes shared by all four donors. Naive subsets generally exceeded memory subsets in estimated richness.

Every subset's genomic DNA went evenly onto several immunoSEQ plates. Tens of thousands of T cell genomes (around 190 ng DNA) went into each sorted-subset replicate. The table came from immunoSEQ multiplex PCR; TCRdb's copy has only in-frame clones and leaves some out. The table includes under 600,000 clones, roughly 95% detected once. Of note for this clone: Its cognate antigen is unknown.

Germline CDR1 reads LNHDA; CDR2 reads SQIVND (reference sequence). V lost 2 bases and J lost 3, with 14 bases in between. This CDR3 has 15 amino acids. The sequenced sample was naive CD4+ T cells sorted from blood. Subset specified: CD45RA+ positively selected. The receptor was derived from a woman aged 25-40 years in good health. The chain carries TRBV19 and TRBJ2-7, with D perhaps assigned TRBD1 or TRBD2 (5 bases each). CDR3 bases: TGTGCCAGTAGTATACCGGGAACAGGAGACTACGAGCAGTACTTC. Its translation: CASSIPGTGDYEQYF.